This TCR beta chain derives from a study of blood T cell repertoires in COVID-19. This CDR3 is built from 13 residues. The germline V gene encodes CDR1 SGHKS and CDR2 YYEKEE (reference sequence). Germline trimming cut 5 bases from V and 6 bases from J; bases unmatched to any gene: 6. Profiled with immunoSEQ multiplex PCR; TCRdb holds only in-frame clones, not every one. Of 150,000 or so clones listed, roughly 87% are singletons. The receptor's source is a human donor with acute COVID-19. The donor label of this sample is uncertain. The sample consisted of PBMCs or T cells enriched from blood (not recorded which). V gene TRBV5-5 combines with J gene TRBJ2-7; TRBD1 aligns across 9 bases. This CDR3 is CASRWDRAGEQYF. The CDR3, as DNA: TGTGCCAGCAGATGGGACAGGGCCGGCGAGCAGTACTTC.